Below are 12 T cell receptor beta chains sequenced from a single sample in a study of blood T cells in healthy people across ages. A sample-barcoded 5' primer and a J-beta primer mix were used in a second PCR of roughly 7 to 11 cycles. TCRdb recomputed calls from the 5' RACE reads with MiXCR, one row per CDR3 protein. The data hold 700,000 to 950,000 distinct CDR3 sequences, with over 45% observed a single time. The sample comprised blood. These receptors all stem from a young man in good health.

The chain uses TRBV7-2 and TRBJ1-2; no reliable D call. Looked up from germline, CDR1 is SGHTA and CDR2 is FQGNSA. This CDR3 is 13 amino acids long. V was cut by 5 bases and J by 4 bases, with 11 bases left in between. This chain's CDR3 is CASSADALYGYTF. Written as DNA, the CDR3 is TGTGCCAGCAGCGCCGATGCCCTCTATGGCTACACCTTC.

Comment on this clonotype: The junction differs from germline at one of its ends, possibly a read error. The chain recombines TRBV27 with TRBJ1-5; a possible D gene is TRBD1 (5 bases). CDR1 and CDR2 (germline): MNHEY, SMNVEV (reference sequence). The CDR3 length is 14 residues. The CDR3 coding sequence is TGTGCCGGCAGTTCAGGGTCCCCAAGGCAGCCCCAGCATTTT. Translated: CAGSSGSPRQPQHF.

This rearrangement joins TRBV6-2 or TRBV6-3 to TRBJ2-1, with 7 bases fitting TRBD2. Trimming at V came to 6 bases and at J to 7 bases, leaving 6 bases not matched to a gene. Per germline, CDR1 MNHEY and CDR2 SVGEGT. The CDR3 extends over 13 amino acids. The CDR3 loop reads CASRRLAVNEQFF. The CDR3 coding sequence is TGTGCCAGCAGGAGACTAGCTGTAAATGAGCAGTTCTTC.

The rearrangement links TRBV10-3 to TRBJ2-1; 12 bases agree with TRBD2. Germline V gene data show CDR1 as ENHRY and CDR2 as SYGVKD. J lost 7 bases, V lost 4 bases, and 8 bases had no gene match. The CDR3 is made up of 16 amino acids. DNA for the CDR3: TGTGCCATCAGTGTTCGACTAGCGGGGGTTGGGAATGAGCAGTTCTTC. It specifies CAISVRLAGVGNEQFF.

The rearrangement uses TRBV4-1 and TRBJ2-5, with TRBD2 matching 9 bases. V lost 4 bases to trimming and J lost 2 bases; unmatched junction nucleotides: 11. Germline lookup yields CDR1 MGHRA and CDR2 YSYEKL. CDR3 length: 17 amino acids. The CDR3 sequence is CASSPVLAGGIQETQYF. In DNA, the CDR3 is TGCGCCAGCAGCCCCGTTTTGGCGGGAGGGATTCAAGAGACCCAGTACTTC.

This clonotype was recorded a few times. The chain is built from TRBV27 and TRBJ2-7, with D possibly TRBD2 on 5 matching bases. Germline V gives CDR1 MNHEY, CDR2 SMNVEV (reference sequence). This CDR3 is built from 14 residues. Trimming stripped 3 bases from V and 4 bases from J, with 13 bases between. CDR3 DNA: TGTGCCAGCAGTTTCATGCCGGGAAGGTACGAGCAGTACTTC. Amino acids: CASSFMPGRYEQYF.

This rearrangement joins TRBV7-9 to TRBJ2-1; D uncertain. CDR3 length: 14 amino acids. V was shortened by 5 bases and J by 5 bases, with 13 bases between the two germline ends. CDR1 is SEHNR, CDR2 FQNEAQ, per germline (reference sequence). The CDR3 sequence: CASSAETYNNEQFF. The DNA of the CDR3 is TGTGCCAGCAGCGCCGAGACCTACAACAATGAGCAGTTCTTC.

The chain carries TRBV12-3 or TRBV12-4 and TRBJ2-3; D is ambiguous. The CDR3 runs to 13 residues. V was cut by 6 bases and J by 5 bases, with 12 bases left in between. The CDR3 here is CASSPQQGDTQYF. The CDR3 DNA sequence: TGTGCCAGCAGCCCTCAACAAGGAGATACGCAGTATTTT.

The chain employs TRBV12-3 or TRBV12-4 and TRBJ2-1; no reliable D call. The CDR3 runs to 12 residues. The V gene lost 3 bases and the J gene lost 9 bases, with 9 bases spanning the gap. The CDR3 nucleotides read TGTGCCAGCAGTTTTGGAGTGCCTGAGCAGTTCTTC. It specifies CASSFGVPEQFF.

The chain is built from TRBV6-1 and TRBJ2-6; D unresolved. From germline, CDR1 is MNHNS and CDR2 SASEGT. CDR3 length: 14 amino acids. V lost 2 bases and J 4 bases, leaving 6 bases between the germline ends. The CDR3 spells CASSERYGANVLTF. CDR3 coding DNA: TGTGCCAGCAGTGAACGATACGGGGCCAACGTCCTGACTTTC.

The chain links TRBV7-3 to TRBJ2-6, with TRBD2 matching 8 bases. CDR3 length: 17 amino acids. J was trimmed by 1 base and V by 5 bases; bases with no gene match: 7. The germline CDR1 and CDR2 sequences are SGHTA and FQGTGA. CDR3 DNA sequence: TGTGCCAGCAGCCGGGGGACTAGTTCTTCTGGGGCCAACGTCCTGACTTTC. Residues: CASSRGTSSSGANVLTF.

The CDR3 here is CASSLVAGGSGETQYF. CDR3 bases: TGTGCCAGCAGCTTAGTAGCGGGGGGCTCGGGTGAGACCCAGTACTTC. V and J are TRBV11-2 and TRBJ2-5; 10 bases match TRBD2. Unmatched junction bases numbered 7, after V lost 1 base and J lost 5 bases. Looked up from germline, CDR1 is SGHAT and CDR2 is FQNNGV. The CDR3 runs 16 residues.